The 7 T cell receptor beta chains reported below all come from one sample, sequenced in a study of cytomegalovirus exposure and HLA in healthy donors. Primers: 60 Vbeta forward and 13 Jbeta reverse. The data were produced by immunoSEQ multiplex PCR, yet TCRdb's version contains in-frame clones alone and is incomplete. The sample lists 150,000 to 200,000 clones; 79% were seen once. Source material: PBMCs. Every receptor here comes from a woman in her fifties or sixties in good health and CMV-seronegative.

For the CDR3, the DNA is TGCGCCAGCAGCTTGGATCCTAGCGGGAAACAAGAGACCCAGTACTTC. Protein sequence: CASSLDPSGKQETQYF. The rearrangement uses TRBV5-1 and TRBJ2-5; 9 nucleotides align to TRBD2. CDR1 is SGHRS and CDR2 is YFSETQ in the germline V gene. The CDR3 runs to 16 residues. Trimming cost V 0 bases and J 2 bases; bases outside gene matches: 5.

J is TRBJ2-5 and V is TRBV4-1; the D gene is possibly TRBD1 (5 bases). CDR3 length: 14 amino acids. Looked up from germline, CDR1 is MGHRA and CDR2 is YSYEKL. V dropped 4 bases and J dropped 0 bases, with 9 bases sitting between them. CDR3 sequence: CASSPDTYQETQYF. In DNA form, the CDR3 reads TGCGCCAGCAGCCCGGACACGTACCAAGAGACCCAGTACTTC.

The gene calls are TRBV29-1 and TRBJ1-5; D is possibly TRBD1 (6 bases). This CDR3 contains 13 residues. Germline CDR1 SQVTM, CDR2 ANQGSEA. V gave up 4 bases and J gave up 6 bases, with 13 bases separating them. Written as DNA, the CDR3 is TGCAGCGTTGCCAGGGGCGATAGTCAGCCCCAGCATTTT. It is translated as CSVARGDSQPQHF.

The V call is TRBV19, the J call TRBJ2-1; 7 nucleotides line up with TRBD1. V was clipped by 1 base and J by 9 bases; unmatched bases: 6. Germline assignment: CDR1 LNHDA and CDR2 SQIVND (reference sequence). This CDR3 has 14 residues. The chain's CDR3 is CASSIGAGGVEQFF. CDR3 bases: TGTGCCAGTAGTATAGGGGCAGGGGGAGTTGAGCAGTTCTTC.

The rearrangement links TRBV19 to TRBJ2-6; 12 bases match TRBD1. Germline loops: CDR1 LNHDA, CDR2 SQIVND (reference sequence). J gave up 2 bases and V 7 bases, and 9 bases lay outside the gene matches. The CDR3 extends over 18 amino acids. Here the CDR3 DNA reads TGTGCCAGTATCGGGGGGACAGGGGGCGATGCTGGGGCCAACGTCCTGACTTTC. It translates to CASIGGTGGDAGANVLTF.

The gene calls are TRBV6-1 and TRBJ2-4; weak D call: TRBD1 (6 bases). The CDR3 is made up of 13 amino acids. V was clipped by 7 bases and J by 12 bases, with 19 bases between them. Germline CDR1 and CDR2: MNHNS and SASEGT. The DNA for the CDR3 is TGTGCCAGCACTGACTCCGGGACACCCACTCAGTACTTC. As protein: CASTDSGTPTQYF.

The rearrangement uses TRBV4-3 and TRBJ2-7; a weak D match, TRBD2 (5 bases). The CDR3 is 13 residues long. Looked up from germline, CDR1 is LGHNA and CDR2 is YSLEER. Trimming cost V 3 bases and J 7 bases, with 13 bases left between them. The CDR3 DNA follows: TGCGCCAGCAGCCATCCCGGGGTAGAGGAGCAGTACTTC. Its protein product is CASSHPGVEEQYF.